This T cell receptor (beta chain) was sequenced in a study of shared clonotypes between healthy human individuals. CD45RO-negative, CCR7-selected cells formed the naive CD8 fraction, which excluded terminally differentiated effector memory CD45RA+ cells. Methods used by the authors: Junction-only sequences without quality scores came from ImmunoSEQ, so filtering differed. Clones were sequenced by immunoSEQ multiplex PCR, and TCRdb holds only the in-frame ones, with some missing. The V and J calls and clone size are taken from that table; D and trimming were inferred from the DNA. The sample gives roughly 1,800,000 clones, approximately 94% of which show up once; 1% to 1.5% is in the top ten. The CDR3 consists of 17 residues.

The sequenced material came from naive CD8+ T cells sorted from blood. The rearrangement links TRBV1 to TRBJ1-4; the tabulated D call, TRBD1, remains unverified against the DNA. TRBV1 is a recognized pseudogene. The source of this sequence is a young man in good health. CDR3 DNA sequence: TGCACCAGCAGCCACACCGGGACAGGGAGGTCTAATGAAAAACTGTTTTTT. Residues: CTSSHTGTGRSNEKLFF.